This T cell receptor beta chain came from a study of beta chain features in type 1 diabetes (dated by TCRdb to the late 2010s). Context from the whole study: Patients and healthy donors did not differ in mean age, gender distribution, total cell number or subset yield. Regulatory and stem cell-like memory subsets were isolated from only 8 patients and 8 healthy donors, whereas naive and central memory subsets came from all 30 or so donors. In the study, TCRB repertoires of sorted circulating CD4+ T cell subsets from recently diagnosed type 1 diabetes patients were compared with those of matched healthy donors. A total of roughly 100 million sorted cells were examined across all samples, and the number of cells per subset was strongly correlated with RNA yield.

CDR3 length: 15 amino acids, cysteine to phenylalanine. This entry keeps only the CDR3 DNA: 45 bases, framed from base 1. Trimming costs V 0 bases and J 1 base, and their ends lie 10 bases apart. According to the germline V gene, CDR1 reads SGHDT and CDR2 reads YYEEEE. General study outcomes and caveats: Sequencing cDNA rather than genomic DNA could over-represent highly expressing activated cells, although activation and CD3 levels did not differ between groups. The naive, central memory and regulatory TCRB repertoires appeared to resemble one another more closely among patients than among healthy donors. Type 1 diabetes patients showed a moderate but significant shortening of TCRB CDR3 length in all four CD4+ subsets. PCR might favor shorter templates, but patient and control samples were amplified and corrected together, so any skew would affect both groups equally. At VDJ recombination sites, type 1 diabetes patients had fewer insertions and more deleted nucleotides, which implies abnormalities in thymic rearrangement. Because the HLA sub-analyses included only small numbers of individuals, any influence of HLA type on TCRB rearrangement was left unresolved.

The High Capacity cDNA Reverse Transcription Kit was used to reverse transcribe all of the isolated RNA, meaning that expressed TCRB transcripts were what got sequenced. Deep immunoSEQ sequencing was applied to naive, central memory and regulatory T cell samples, giving an average of roughly 3.3 million total reads per sample. Sorted cells were lysed in RLT buffer, and RNA was extracted using DNase-treated RNeasy Micro or Mini kits according to cell number. To prevent cross-contamination, each cell subset was processed individually, whereas patient and healthy donor samples were processed jointly. Using the immunoSEQ multiplex PCR, TCRB sequences were amplified from cDNA into 87-bp fragments spanning the CDR3 region. The amplicons were sequenced using the Illumina HiSeq platform. Under the source paper's analysis protocol: PCR bias was corrected computationally using synthetic template baselines, and reads within Hamming distance 2 were collapsed, with unmergeable singletons discarded. Reads were aligned to IMGT to assign V, D and J genes, CDR3 length, and insertions or deletions at six rearrangement sites. Within each subset, clonotype counts were normalized to the number of sorted cells before true diversity and Gini coefficients were calculated with the tcR R package. Repertoire sharing was quantified using the overlap coefficient calculated on TCRB nucleotide sequences. Out-of-frame TCRB sequences from naive cells were analyzed as a proxy for the pre-selection repertoire. Not all clones reach the TCRdb copy of this immuneACCESS table, which keeps in-frame sequences only. Checked studies attribute under half of the gap to unresolved V genes and leave the rest unexplained. The D gene and trimming were derived from the DNA, and the V and J assignments and clone size from that table. For this sample there are about 930,000 clones; about a sixth appear just once. The biggest ten clones account for 0.023% of the sample.

Each donor gave one peripheral blood draw, averaging roughly 120 mL, which was collected into heparinised tubes. A BD FACSAria II and a panel including CD45RO, CCR7, CD25, CD127, CD95 and CD27 were used to sort naive, central memory, regulatory and stem cell-like memory CD4+ T cells. Purity was above 95% for every sorted population. PBMCs were separated immediately by Lymphoprep density gradient centrifugation and were stained directly, without being cultured. So that batch effects would be minimized, each experiment stained and sorted samples in pairs, pairing one healthy donor with one patient. Remarks on this clone: Which antigen it targets is not known. The input lacks base qualities; no much larger clone sits a single base away.

The receptor's source is a woman between 18 and 30 years old in good health. What was sequenced was naive CD4+ T cells from blood. The cell subset or site label, read with the paper, signifies: true naive CD4+ T cells. Recombination connected TRBV5-6 to TRBJ1-2; a confident D gene designation cannot be given. In nucleotide form, the sequence is TGTGCCAGCAGCTTGGAGATCGGGAATAACTATGGCTACACCTTC. The translation is CASSLEIGNNYGYTF.